Listed here are 27 T cell receptor beta chains from one sample, sequenced in a study of blood T cell repertoires in COVID-19. This table comes from immunoSEQ multiplex PCR, and its TCRdb copy is limited to in-frame clones, with some not included. The data contain around 20,000 clones, roughly 89% of them seen just once; the ten biggest clones take up roughly 11%. The sequencing sample was made of peripheral blood. These receptors all stem from a human donor in a cohort sampled during active COVID-19.

The V and J genes are TRBV19 and TRBJ2-6, with TRBD1 matching 7 bases. Germline V gives CDR1 LNHDA, CDR2 SQIVND (reference sequence). V trimming: 3 bases; J trimming: 4 bases; junction bases outside the gene matches: 12. The CDR3 sequence is 18 residues long. The CDR3 region has the DNA TGTGCCAGTAGTATGGGTCGGCAGGGGGTCTCCGGGGCCAACGTCCTGACTTTC. Translating gives CASSMGRQGVSGANVLTF. The variable domain in full, completed from reference TRBV19 and TRBJ2-6, reads DGGITQSPKYLFRKEGQNVTLSCEQNLNHDAMYWYRQDPGQGLRLIYYSQIVNDFQKGDIAEGYSVSREKKESFPLTVTSAQKNPTAFYLCASSMGRQGVSGANVLTFGAGSRLTVL.

The chain combines TRBV28 with TRBJ1-2; the match to TRBD1 covers 12 bases. Germline V lookup: CDR1 MDHEN, CDR2 SYDVKM. V trimming: 6 bases; J trimming: 9 bases; junction bases outside the gene matches: 8. The CDR3 totals 14 residues. The CDR3 DNA reads as TGTGCCAGCAGCCCGGGACAGGGGGCATCCAGCTACACCTTC. Protein: CASSPGQGASSYTF.

V gene TRBV7-2 combines with J gene TRBJ2-7, with D maybe TRBD2 (5 bases). The germline V and J ends were trimmed by 1 base and 6 bases, with 16 bases remaining between them. The germline CDR1 and CDR2 sequences are SGHTA and FQGNSA. This CDR3 is built from 15 residues. Here the CDR3 DNA reads TGTGCCAGCAGCTTAGATGGGCGGAATCGGGGCGAGCAGTACTTC. Its protein is CASSLDGRNRGEQYF.

The chain joins TRBV7-9 to TRBJ1-4, with D hard to call. Germline V gene sequence: CDR1 SEHNR, CDR2 FQNEAQ (reference sequence). Trimming shortened V by 2 bases and J by 7 bases, and 11 bases separated the two germline ends. The CDR3 has 14 residues. The chain's CDR3 is CASSLSESGEKLFF. CDR3 nucleotides: TGTGCCAGCAGCTTATCGGAGTCGGGTGAAAAACTGTTTTTT.

CDR3 DNA: TGCGCCAGCAGCCCAATGCTAGCGGGCTACCCCTCCTACGAGCAGTACTTC. This gives the protein CASSPMLAGYPSYEQYF. This chain links TRBV4-3 with TRBJ2-7; TRBD2 agrees at 8 bases. The length of the CDR3 is 17 residues. Germline values: CDR1 LGHNA, CDR2 YSLEER. V lost 4 bases, J lost 0 bases, and 11 bases stayed unmatched.

J is TRBJ1-1 and V is TRBV5-4, with 9 bases identical to TRBD1. The V segment lost 4 bases and the J segment 6 bases; nucleotides outside the gene matches: 4. Germline loops: CDR1 SGHNT, CDR2 YYREEE (reference sequence). The CDR3 runs 13 residues. CDR3 region: CASSLTGGSEAFF. CDR3 coding DNA: TGTGCCAGCAGCCTCACAGGGGGCTCTGAAGCTTTCTTT.

This chain joins TRBV10-3 and TRBJ2-3; 7 nucleotides align to TRBD2. With V trimmed by 2 bases and J by 4 bases, 9 bases remained unmatched. The CDR3 is 16 amino acids. From germline, CDR1 is ENHRY and CDR2 SYGVKD. The CDR3 nucleotides read TGTGCCATCAGTGAGAGGGCGGGAGTTATTGCAGATACGCAGTATTTT. This encodes CAISERAGVIADTQYF.

The CDR3 is CASTPSGTHREKLFF. CDR3 nucleotides: TGTGCCAGCACCCCATCCGGGACTCACAGGGAAAAACTGTTTTTT. The chain carries TRBV9 and TRBJ1-4; D is possibly TRBD1 (5 bases). The CDR3 is 15 amino acids. Germline V lookup: CDR1 SGDLS, CDR2 YYNGEE. V lost 6 bases to trimming and J lost 8 bases, with 20 bases between them.

J is TRBJ2-1 and V is TRBV15; 8 bases are shared with TRBD2. With V trimmed by 2 bases and J by 7 bases, 7 bases remained unmatched. Germline V gives CDR1 LNHNV, CDR2 YYDKDF (reference sequence). The CDR3 loop spans 15 amino acids. The CDR3 DNA is TGTGCCACCAGCAGACCGGGACTAGTCCTTAATGAGCAGTTCTTC. Translation: CATSRPGLVLNEQFF.

V gene TRBV19 combines with J gene TRBJ2-7; tentative D call: TRBD1 (6 bases). Trimming removed 6 bases at V and 5 bases at J, with 14 bases between. Germline-derived CDR1 and CDR2 are LNHDA and SQIVND (reference sequence). The CDR3 runs to 13 residues. The CDR3 DNA reads TGTGCCAGTAGCACGGACAGAGACAACGAGCAGTACTTC. This gives the protein CASSTDRDNEQYF.

The chain joins TRBV11-2 to TRBJ2-1; 12 positions agree with TRBD2. The J segment lost 0 bases and the V segment lost 2 bases, leaving 5 bases of the junction unmatched. Germline V gene sequence: CDR1 SGHAT, CDR2 FQNNGV. CDR3 size: 18 residues. The DNA of the CDR3 is TGTGCCAGCAGCTTATCCCTAGCGGGAGGGAGCTCCTACAATGAGCAGTTCTTC. It yields the protein CASSLSLAGGSSYNEQFF.

The chain recombines TRBV6-6 with TRBJ2-7, with 7 bases matching TRBD2. V lost 7 bases to trimming and J lost 4 bases; unmatched junction nucleotides: 13. From germline, CDR1 is MNHNY and CDR2 SVGAGI (reference sequence). CDR3 length: 15 residues. The CDR3 coding sequence is TGTGCCAGCACCCGGGGGGACTTGGCTGATTACGAGCAGTACTTC. Its translation is CASTRGDLADYEQYF.

This chain uses TRBV4-1 with TRBJ1-5; TRBD1 is a possible D gene (6 bases). CDR3 length: 15 amino acids. CDR1 MGHRA and CDR2 YSYEKL come from the germline V gene. V shed 1 base and J shed 5 bases, with 12 bases lying between them. The CDR3 is CASSQVGAGDQPQHF. The CDR3 DNA follows: TGCGCCAGCAGCCAAGTGGGGGCCGGCGATCAGCCCCAGCATTTT.

The CDR3 loop is CASSQDRSGTYNEQFF. The CDR3 DNA reads TGCGCCAGCAGCCAAGATCGGAGCGGGACTTACAATGAGCAGTTCTTC. The V gene is TRBV4-3, the J gene TRBJ2-1, with 7 nucleotides matching TRBD2. The trim removed 0 bases at V and 4 bases at J, leaving 6 bases unmatched. The V gene's germline CDR1 is LGHNA and CDR2 YSLEER. The CDR3 is made up of 16 amino acids.

The V call is TRBV25-1, the J call TRBJ2-7; possible D gene TRBD1, 5 bases. The CDR3 is 14 residues long. The germline V gene encodes CDR1 MGHDK and CDR2 SYGVNS. V was cut by 2 bases and J by 0 bases, with 8 bases left in between. The CDR3 coding sequence is TGTGCCAGCAGTGAAGTAGGGGACTCCTACGAGCAGTACTTC. Amino acids: CASSEVGDSYEQYF.

The chain employs TRBV7-2 and TRBJ1-5; D is possibly TRBD1 (6 bases). V lost 2 bases, J lost 3 bases, and 11 bases lay in between. This CDR3 region has 15 residues. Germline V gene lookup returns CDR1 SGHTA and CDR2 FQGNSA. CDR3 region: CASSLYGQLNQPQHF. In DNA form, the CDR3 reads TGTGCCAGCAGCTTATACGGACAGCTCAATCAGCCCCAGCATTTT.

V usage is TRBV7-9 and J usage is TRBJ2-3; TRBD2 matches at 11 bases. Germline CDR1 SEHNR, CDR2 FQNEAQ (reference sequence). The J segment lost 5 bases and the V segment lost 4 bases, leaving 8 bases of the junction unmatched. The CDR3 contains 16 residues. CDR3 region: CASSSELAGVGDTQYF. CDR3 bases: TGTGCCAGCAGCTCCGAACTAGCGGGAGTGGGAGATACGCAGTATTTT.

For the CDR3, the DNA is TGTGCCAGCAGCTTACGGGGGAACCACGGGGAGACCCAGTACTTC. It is translated as CASSLRGNHGETQYF. V usage is TRBV7-3 and J usage is TRBJ2-5, with a possible D match to TRBD2 (6 bases). There are 15 residues in the CDR3. V lost 2 bases and J lost 5, with 15 bases in between. In germline, CDR1 is SGHTA, CDR2 FQGTGA.

The chain couples TRBV5-4 to TRBJ1-2; 7 positions agree with TRBD1. The V and J ends lost 3 bases and 2 bases, in that order; junction bases with no gene match: 4. The CDR3 is made up of 14 amino acids. Germline V lookup: CDR1 SGHNT, CDR2 YYREEE (reference sequence). The CDR3 DNA reads TGTGCCAGCAGCTCTTCAGGGGGGAACTATGGCTACACCTTC. It codes for CASSSSGGNYGYTF.

The chain is built from TRBV28 and TRBJ2-1, with D possibly matching TRBD2 (5 bases). Trimming shortened V by 6 bases and J by 9 bases, and 18 bases separated the two germline ends. Looked up from germline, CDR1 is MDHEN and CDR2 is SYDVKM. This CDR3 is 14 amino acids long. The CDR3 nucleotides are TGTGCCAGCAGGCGCGATCCTAGCAGCGGTGAGCAGTTCTTC. Amino acid sequence: CASRRDPSSGEQFF.

The chain recombines TRBV11-3 with TRBJ2-3, with 9 nucleotides matching TRBD2. The CDR3 spans 16 residues. The J segment lost 0 bases and the V segment lost 5 bases, leaving 6 bases of the junction unmatched. In germline, CDR1 is SGHNT, CDR2 YENEEA. The CDR3 here is CASSPGTSTSTDTQYF. CDR3 in DNA: TGTGCCAGCAGCCCCGGGACTAGCACTAGCACAGATACGCAGTATTTT. Supplemented by reference TRBV11-3 and TRBJ2-3, the full variable domain reads EAGVVQSPRYKIIEKKQPVAFWCNPISGHNTLYWYLQNLGQGPELLIRYENEEAVDDSQLPKDRFSAERLKGVDSTLKIQPAELGDSAVYLCASSPGTSTSTDTQYFGPGTRLTVL.

The genes are TRBV5-6 and TRBJ1-3; D gene unclear. Trimming took 1 base from V and 4 from J, leaving 9 bases between them. This CDR3 has 14 residues. Germline V lookup: CDR1 SGHDT, CDR2 YYEEEE. The CDR3 reads CASSLSTTGNTIYF. As DNA, the CDR3 is TGTGCCAGCAGCTTGAGCACCACCGGAAACACCATATATTTT. The complete variable domain, with remaining parts taken from reference TRBV5-6 and TRBJ1-3, reads DAGVTQSPTHLIKTRGQQVTLRCSPKSGHDTVSWYQQALGQGPQFIFQYYEEEERQRGNFPDRFSGHQFPNYSSELNVNALLLGDSALYLCASSLSTTGNTIYFGEGSWLTVV.

The chain is built from TRBV6-6 and TRBJ1-4; no firm D call. Germline CDR1 is MNHNY and CDR2 is SVGAGI (reference sequence). The CDR3 is 12 amino acids. Trimming pared 9 bases from V and 4 bases from J, leaving 9 bases between. The CDR3 DNA is TGTGCCAGTTCGAGGGTTAATGAAAAACTGTTTTTT. It codes for CASSRVNEKLFF.

The V call is TRBV27, the J call TRBJ1-4; D may be TRBD1 (6 bases). Trimming cost V 8 bases and J 4 bases, with 23 bases left between them. This CDR3 is 17 amino acids long. Looked up from germline, CDR1 is MNHEY and CDR2 is SMNVEV (reference sequence). The CDR3 here is CASSRSGGPPVNEKLFF. The CDR3 nucleotides are TGTGCCAGCTCCAGAAGCGGGGGGCCGCCGGTTAATGAAAAACTGTTTTTT.

The rearrangement uses TRBV2 and TRBJ2-7, with D uncertain. CDR1 SNHLY and CDR2 FYNNEI come from the germline V gene. The CDR3 is 11 amino acids. V lost 4 bases and J lost 5, with 6 bases in between. The CDR3 loop is CASSGLNEQYF. CDR3 in DNA: TGTGCCAGCAGTGGGCTGAACGAGCAGTACTTC.

The chain uses TRBV10-3 and TRBJ2-1, with D perhaps TRBD1 (6 bases). V was shortened by 10 bases and J by 5 bases, with 18 bases between the two germline ends. The germline V gene has CDR1 ENHRY and CDR2 SYGVKD. The CDR3 runs 14 residues. CDR3 loop: CATARTGQNNEQFF. The DNA for the CDR3 is TGTGCCACCGCACGGACTGGACAGAACAATGAGCAGTTCTTC.

The rearrangement uses TRBV5-4 and TRBJ1-5; D may be TRBD1 (5 bases). The CDR3 totals 14 residues. Per the germline V gene, CDR1 is SGHNT and CDR2 is YYREEE (reference sequence). The V end lost 4 bases, the J end lost 6 bases, and 14 bases lay between the germline ends. Here the CDR3 reads CASSAWGVGQPQHF. In DNA, the CDR3 is TGTGCCAGCAGCGCGTGGGGCGTGGGTCAGCCCCAGCATTTT. The variable domain in full, with the rest retrieved from reference TRBV5-4 and TRBJ1-5, is ETGVTQSPTHLIKTRGQQVTLRCSSQSGHNTVSWYQQALGQGPQFIFQYYREEENGRGNFPPRFSGLQFPNYSSELNVNALELDDSALYLCASSAWGVGQPQHFGDGTRLSIL.